The clone carrying this TCR beta chain has ten or more counts. Antigen: not known. The data are from a study of spatial heterogeneity in lung cancer. Across the study: The count of detected beta-chain sequences consistently exceeded that of alpha-chain sequences.

Study outcomes and limitations: The appearance of ubiquitous expanded tumor TCRs in blood was greater at resection than follow-up.

TCRdb re-derived calls from the 5' RACE reads in MiXCR, one entry per CDR3 protein. The table has 40,000 to 45,000 distinct CDR3 sequences, around 7.1% seen once. As to time point: sample taken at primary tumor resection. The authors sequenced whole RNA from tumor, nontumor lung or frozen PBMC without sorting. Germline assignment: CDR1 SGDLS and CDR2 YYNGEE. The CDR3 loop spans 17 amino acids. Trimming cost V 0 bases and J 1 base, with 16 bases left between them. The sequence was obtained from a female donor with early-stage non-small cell lung cancer. This specimen was PBMCs, taken at surgery. The V call is TRBV9, the J call TRBJ1-1; no definite D call. The CDR3 region has the DNA TGTGCCAGCAGCGTAGCGGAAGGGATAACCTCGAACACTGAAGCTTTCTTT. Its protein is CASSVAEGITSNTEAFF. The complete variable domain, with remaining parts taken from reference TRBV9 and TRBJ1-1, reads DSGVTQTPKHLITATGQRVTLRCSPRSGDLSVYWYQQSLDQGLQFLIQYYNGEERAKGNILERFSAQQFPDLHSELNLSSLELGDSALYFCASSVAEGITSNTEAFFGQGTRLTVV.